This TCR beta chain came from a study of CD8+CD57+ T cells in acquired aplastic anemia. TCR beta VDJ and CDR3 were profiled, and genomic DNA was the template. TCRdb reanalysed the reads using MiXCR and keeps one entry per CDR3 protein. This sample yields just over 450,000 distinct CDR3 sequences, of which approximately 32% are seen a single time; 0.82% belongs to the top ten. In regard to this clonotype: The antigen remains unidentified.

By flow cytometry, patients selected for sequencing had shown an expansion of CD8+CD57+ cells. The cohort consisted entirely of patients having severe acquired aplastic anemia. Study observations and caveats: Some 27 CD8+ CDR3 sequences were shared between patients and controls. No significant difference in CD8+ Simpson's diversity was found between patients and controls.

V was pared by 10 bases and J by 4 bases, with 12 bases of the junction left unmatched. CDR1 and CDR2 (germline): ENHRY, SYGVKD. This CDR3 comprises 14 residues. The source is a human donor with aplastic anemia. The V call is TRBV10-3, the J call TRBJ1-2, with TRBD1 matching 7 bases. What was sequenced was sorted CD4+, CD8+, or CD8+CD57+ T cells (not recorded which) from PBMCs. DNA for the CDR3: TGTGCCAGCAGCCCAACAGGGGCCACCTATGGCTACACCTTC. Residues: CASSPTGATYGYTF.